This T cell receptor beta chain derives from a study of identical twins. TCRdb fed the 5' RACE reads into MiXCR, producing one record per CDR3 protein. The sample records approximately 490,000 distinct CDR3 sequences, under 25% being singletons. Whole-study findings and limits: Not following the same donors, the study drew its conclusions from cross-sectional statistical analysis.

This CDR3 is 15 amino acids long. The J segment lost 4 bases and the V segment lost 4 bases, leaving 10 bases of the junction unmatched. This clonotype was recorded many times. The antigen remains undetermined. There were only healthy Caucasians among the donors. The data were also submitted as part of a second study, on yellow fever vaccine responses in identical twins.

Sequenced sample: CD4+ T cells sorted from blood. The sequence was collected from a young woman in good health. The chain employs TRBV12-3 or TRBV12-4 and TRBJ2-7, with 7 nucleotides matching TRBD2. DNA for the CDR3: TGTGCCAGCAGTTACCTCGGGACTATTATTTACGAGCAGTACTTC. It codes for CASSYLGTIIYEQYF.